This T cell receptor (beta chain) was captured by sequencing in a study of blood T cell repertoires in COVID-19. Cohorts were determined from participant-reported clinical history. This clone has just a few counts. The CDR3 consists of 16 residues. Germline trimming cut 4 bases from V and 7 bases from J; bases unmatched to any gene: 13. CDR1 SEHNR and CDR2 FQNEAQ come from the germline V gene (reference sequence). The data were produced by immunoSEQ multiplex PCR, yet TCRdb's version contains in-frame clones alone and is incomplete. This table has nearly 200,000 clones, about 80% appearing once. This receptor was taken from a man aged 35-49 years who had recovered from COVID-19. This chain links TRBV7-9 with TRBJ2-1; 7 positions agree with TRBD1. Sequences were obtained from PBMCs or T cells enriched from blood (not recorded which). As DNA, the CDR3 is TGTGCCAGCAGCTCAATGGACAGGTCACTAACGAATGAGCAGTTCTTC. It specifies CASSSMDRSLTNEQFF.